Each of the 18 T cell receptor beta chains below was sequenced from the same sample in a study of blood T cell repertoires in COVID-19. TCRdb's copy holds only in-frame clones and misses some; the assay was immunoSEQ multiplex PCR. The table lists about 260,000 clones, about 88% of them singletons. Sequencing was carried out using PBMCs or T cells enriched from blood (not recorded which). The receptors stem from a woman aged 45-65 years who had recovered from COVID-19.

In DNA, the CDR3 is TGTGCCAGCTCACCACCGACTAAACGACATGAGCAGTTCTTC. Amino acid sequence: CASSPPTKRHEQFF. V usage is TRBV18 and J usage is TRBJ2-1; perhaps TRBD2 as D (5 bases). The ends were cut back, 0 bases at V and 8 bases at J, with 11 bases in the middle. Germline V CDR1 and CDR2: KGHSH, LQKENI. This CDR3 has 14 residues.

J is TRBJ2-3 and V is TRBV18, with 9 bases lining up with TRBD2. Germline CDR1 reads KGHSH; CDR2 reads LQKENI. The CDR3 has 15 residues. V gave up 2 bases and J gave up 8 bases; unmatched junction bases: 8. CDR3 sequence reads: CASSPRVAGAPTQYF. In DNA form, the CDR3 reads TGTGCCAGCTCACCAAGGGTAGCGGGAGCCCCTACGCAGTATTTT.

This chain uses TRBV6-2 or TRBV6-3 with TRBJ2-2, with D perhaps TRBD1 (6 bases). Trimming cost V 0 bases and J 6 bases, with 8 bases left between them. Germline loops: CDR1 MNHEY, CDR2 SVGEGT. The CDR3 has 14 residues. CDR3 region: CASSYSQGPGELFF. Here the CDR3 DNA reads TGTGCCAGCAGTTACTCACAGGGTCCCGGGGAGCTGTTTTTT.

The rearrangement joins TRBV4-2 to TRBJ2-1; 9 nucleotides agree with TRBD2. The CDR3 extends over 18 amino acids. The germline V gene has CDR1 LGHNA and CDR2 YNFKEQ. V lost 2 bases and J lost 4; bases outside the gene matches: 12. The CDR3 bases are TGTGCCAGCAGCCAACTAAAAGCGACTAGCGGAGCGTACAATGAGCAGTTCTTC. This translates into CASSQLKATSGAYNEQFF.

The rearrangement joins TRBV5-4 to TRBJ1-2; unclear D gene. V was trimmed by 0 bases and J by 5 bases, leaving 8 bases between them. The CDR3 extends over 13 amino acids. Germline-derived CDR1 and CDR2 are SGHNT and YYREEE (reference sequence). CDR3 DNA: TGTGCCAGCAGCTTGGCGGGGTCTTATGGCTACACCTTC. Its protein product is CASSLAGSYGYTF.

Concerning this clone itself: A junction boundary mismatches the germline segment, possibly from a read error. The chain employs TRBV7-7 and TRBJ2-7, with 7 bases aligning to TRBD1. CDR1 is SSHAT and CDR2 is FNYEAQ in the germline V gene (reference sequence). The CDR3 is 16 residues long. The CDR3: CASSRGGRAPGEEQYF. DNA of the CDR3: TGTGCTAGCAGCCGAGGGGGCAGAGCACCAGGAGAGGAGCAGTACTTC.

CDR3 amino acids: CAIQSSGNTIYF. The CDR3 nucleotides read TGTGCCATACAGAGCTCTGGAAACACCATATATTTT. The chain recombines TRBV10-3 with TRBJ1-3; D unresolved. Deletions cut 9 bases from V and 0 bases from J, with 6 bases between. This CDR3 comprises 12 residues. Germline values: CDR1 ENHRY, CDR2 SYGVKD.

The rearrangement links TRBV30 to TRBJ1-5; 11 nucleotides match TRBD1. The CDR3 is made up of 16 amino acids. Germline V gene lookup returns CDR1 GTSNPN and CDR2 SVGIG (reference sequence). Trimming removed 1 base from V and 6 bases from J; junction bases left unmatched: 8. CDR3 nucleotide sequence: TGTGCCTGGAGTGCCCGAGGACAGGGGGCTTTTCAGCCCCAGCATTTT. This encodes CAWSARGQGAFQPQHF. The whole variable domain, remainder taken from reference TRBV30 and TRBJ1-5, is SQTIHQWPATLVQPVGSPLSLECTVEGTSNPNLYWYRQAAGRGLQLLFYSVGIGQISSEVPQNLSASRPQDRQFILSSKKLLLSDSGFYLCAWSARGQGAFQPQHFGDGTRLSIL.

The genes are TRBV4-1 and TRBJ2-7; D gene unclear. V dropped 1 base and J dropped 3 bases, with 10 bases sitting between them. Germline-derived CDR1 and CDR2 are MGHRA and YSYEKL. The CDR3 runs to 14 residues. This CDR3 is CASSQGANFYEQYF. CDR3 sequence (DNA): TGCGCCAGCAGCCAAGGCGCGAACTTCTACGAGCAGTACTTC.

This chain uses TRBV5-4 with TRBJ1-1; possibly TRBD1 for D (6 bases). Deletions cut 2 bases from V and 3 bases from J, with 8 bases between. This CDR3 is built from 13 residues. In germline, CDR1 is SGHNT, CDR2 YYREEE (reference sequence). The CDR3 region is CASSFPGDTEAFF. The CDR3 nucleotides are TGTGCCAGCAGCTTTCCAGGGGACACTGAAGCTTTCTTT.

V gene TRBV28 combines with J gene TRBJ1-2, with D possibly matching TRBD1 (5 bases). Trimming removed 7 bases at V and 4 bases at J, with 16 bases between. Germline V lookup: CDR1 MDHEN, CDR2 SYDVKM. The CDR3 totals 14 residues. This chain's CDR3 is CASNSPGGSYGYTF. The CDR3 coding sequence is TGTGCCAGCAATTCCCCGGGGGGATCCTATGGCTACACCTTC.

The sample holds one count of this clone. J is TRBJ1-1 and V is TRBV9; a weak D match, TRBD1 (5 bases). Trimming stripped 0 bases from V and 2 bases from J, with 11 bases between. Germline V gene lookup returns CDR1 SGDLS and CDR2 YYNGEE. The CDR3 loop spans 15 amino acids. CDR3: CASSVAATANTEAFF. For the CDR3, the DNA is TGTGCCAGCAGCGTAGCTGCGACAGCTAACACTGAAGCTTTCTTT.

A single count supports this clone. The chain is built from TRBV29-1 and TRBJ2-2, with D perhaps matching TRBD1 (6 bases). The ends were cut back, 4 bases at V and 4 bases at J, with 16 bases in the middle. This CDR3 is built from 15 residues. Germline-derived CDR1 and CDR2 are SQVTM and ANQGSEA. CDR3 sequence reads: CSVGGSTGRTGELFF. In nucleotides, the CDR3 is TGCAGCGTTGGGGGATCGACAGGTCGCACCGGGGAGCTGTTTTTT.

The V gene is TRBV19, the J gene TRBJ2-3; TRBD1 might be the D (7 bases). This CDR3 region has 14 residues. CDR1 and CDR2 (germline): LNHDA, SQIVND (reference sequence). V shed 3 bases and J shed 5 bases, with 12 bases lying between them. The CDR3 sequence: CASSIFQGGDTQYF. DNA for the CDR3: TGTGCCAGTAGTATTTTCCAGGGGGGAGATACGCAGTATTTT.

This clone occurred once. The chain combines TRBV4-3 with TRBJ1-2, with a weak D call TRBD1 (6 bases). This CDR3 is 16 amino acids long. Germline CDR1 LGHNA, CDR2 YSLEER. Trimming took 0 bases from V and 8 from J, leaving 19 bases between them. CDR3 DNA: TGCGCCAGCAGCCAAGATTGGGGGCAAGGATCGGAAGGCTACACCTTC. Translating it yields CASSQDWGQGSEGYTF.

V and J are TRBV6-5 and TRBJ1-2, with D perhaps matching TRBD1 (6 bases). This CDR3 has 15 amino acids. Germline V gene data show CDR1 as MNHEY and CDR2 as SVGAGI. Trimming removed 4 bases from V and 2 bases from J, with 14 bases in between. CDR3 nucleotide sequence: TGTGCCAGCAGTTCACCAACGACAGGAAACTATGGCTACACCTTC. This gives the protein CASSSPTTGNYGYTF.

This chain uses TRBV10-3 with TRBJ2-7, with a tentative D call TRBD1 (6 bases). The V gene lost 5 bases and the J gene lost 2 bases, with 10 bases spanning the gap. The CDR3 length is 13 residues. Per germline, CDR1 ENHRY and CDR2 SYGVKD. The chain's CDR3 is CAISQGSAYEQYF. The CDR3 bases are TGTGCCATCAGTCAGGGGTCTGCCTACGAGCAGTACTTC.

The chain recombines TRBV7-6 with TRBJ1-2; TRBD1 aligns across 9 bases. CDR3 length: 16 amino acids. Germline V CDR1 and CDR2: SGHVS, FNYEAQ. The V segment lost 5 bases and the J segment 4 bases; nucleotides outside the gene matches: 11. The CDR3 is CASSPGQGLPGYGYTF. The CDR3 DNA reads as TGTGCCAGCAGCCCGGGACAGGGTTTACCCGGCTATGGCTACACCTTC.